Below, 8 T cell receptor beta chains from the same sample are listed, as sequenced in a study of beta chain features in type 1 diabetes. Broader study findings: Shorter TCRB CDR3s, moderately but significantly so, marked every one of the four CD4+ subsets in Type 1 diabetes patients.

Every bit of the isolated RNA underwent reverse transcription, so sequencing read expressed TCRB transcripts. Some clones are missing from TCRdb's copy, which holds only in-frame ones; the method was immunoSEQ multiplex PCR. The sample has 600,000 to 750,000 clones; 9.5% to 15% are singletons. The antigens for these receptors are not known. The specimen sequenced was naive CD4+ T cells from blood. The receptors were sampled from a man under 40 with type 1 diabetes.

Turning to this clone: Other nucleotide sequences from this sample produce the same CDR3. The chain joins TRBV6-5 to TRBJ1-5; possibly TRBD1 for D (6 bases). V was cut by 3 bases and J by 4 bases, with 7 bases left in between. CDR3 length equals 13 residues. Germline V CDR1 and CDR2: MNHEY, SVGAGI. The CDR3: CASSYQGNQPQHF. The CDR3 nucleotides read TGTGCCAGCAGTTATCAGGGGAATCAGCCCCAGCATTTT.

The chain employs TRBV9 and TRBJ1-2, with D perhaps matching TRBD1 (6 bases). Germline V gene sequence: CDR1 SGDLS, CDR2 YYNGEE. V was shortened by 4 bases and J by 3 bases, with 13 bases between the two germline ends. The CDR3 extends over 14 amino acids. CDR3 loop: CASSSAGGDYGYTF. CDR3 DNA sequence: TGTGCCAGCAGCTCAGCTGGGGGCGACTATGGCTACACCTTC. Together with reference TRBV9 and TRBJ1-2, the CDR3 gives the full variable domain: DSGVTQTPKHLITATGQRVTLRCSPRSGDLSVYWYQQSLDQGLQFLIQYYNGEERAKGNILERFSAQQFPDLHSELNLSSLELGDSALYFCASSSAGGDYGYTFGSGTRLTVV.

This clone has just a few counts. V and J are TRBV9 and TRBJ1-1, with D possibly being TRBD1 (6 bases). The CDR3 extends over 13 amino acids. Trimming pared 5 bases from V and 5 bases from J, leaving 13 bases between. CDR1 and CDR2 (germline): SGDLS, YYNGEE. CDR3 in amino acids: CASSRQDGTEAFF. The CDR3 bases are TGTGCCAGCAGTCGACAGGACGGAACTGAAGCTTTCTTT.

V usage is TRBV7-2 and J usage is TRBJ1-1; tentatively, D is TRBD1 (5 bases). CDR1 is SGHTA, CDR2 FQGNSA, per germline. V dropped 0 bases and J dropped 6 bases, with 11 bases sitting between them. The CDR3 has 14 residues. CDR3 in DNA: TGTGCCAGCAGCTTAGCGAGACAGATTGCTGAAGCTTTCTTT. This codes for CASSLARQIAEAFF.

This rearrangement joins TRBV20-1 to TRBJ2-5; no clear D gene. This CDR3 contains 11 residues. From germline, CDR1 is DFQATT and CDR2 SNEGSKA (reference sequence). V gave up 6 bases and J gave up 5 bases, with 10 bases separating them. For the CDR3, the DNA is TGCAGTGCAACGACCTCGGAGACCCAGTACTTC. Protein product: CSATTSETQYF.

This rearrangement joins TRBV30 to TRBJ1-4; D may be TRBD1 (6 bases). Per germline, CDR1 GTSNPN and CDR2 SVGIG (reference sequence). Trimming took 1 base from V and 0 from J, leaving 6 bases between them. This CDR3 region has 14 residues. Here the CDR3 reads CAWSGTATNEKLFF. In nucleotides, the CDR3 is TGTGCCTGGAGTGGGACAGCAACTAATGAAAAACTGTTTTTT.

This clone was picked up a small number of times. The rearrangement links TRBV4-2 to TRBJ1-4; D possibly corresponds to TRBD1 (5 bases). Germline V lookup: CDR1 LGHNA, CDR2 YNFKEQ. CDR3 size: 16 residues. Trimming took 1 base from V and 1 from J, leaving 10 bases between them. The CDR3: CASSQAQGQTNEKLFF. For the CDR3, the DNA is TGTGCCAGCAGCCAAGCCCAAGGACAAACTAATGAAAAACTGTTTTTT.

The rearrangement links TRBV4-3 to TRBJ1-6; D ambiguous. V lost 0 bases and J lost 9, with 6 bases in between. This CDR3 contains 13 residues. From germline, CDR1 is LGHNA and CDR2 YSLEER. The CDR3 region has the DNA TGCGCCAGCAGCCAAGATTTGCGTTCACCCCTCCACTTT. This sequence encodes CASSQDLRSPLHF.